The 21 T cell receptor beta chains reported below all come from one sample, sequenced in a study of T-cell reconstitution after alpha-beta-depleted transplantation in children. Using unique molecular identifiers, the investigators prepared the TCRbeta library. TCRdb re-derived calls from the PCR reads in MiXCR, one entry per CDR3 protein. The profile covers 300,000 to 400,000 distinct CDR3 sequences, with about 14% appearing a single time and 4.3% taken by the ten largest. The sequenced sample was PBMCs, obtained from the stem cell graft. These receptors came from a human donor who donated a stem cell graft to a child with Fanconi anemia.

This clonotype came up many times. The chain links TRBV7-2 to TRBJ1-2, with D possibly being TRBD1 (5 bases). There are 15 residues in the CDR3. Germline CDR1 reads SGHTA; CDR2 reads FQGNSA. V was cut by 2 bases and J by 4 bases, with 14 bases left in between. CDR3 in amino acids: CASSLRQGVPYGYTF. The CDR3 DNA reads TGTGCCAGCAGCTTACGGCAGGGCGTACCCTATGGCTACACCTTC.

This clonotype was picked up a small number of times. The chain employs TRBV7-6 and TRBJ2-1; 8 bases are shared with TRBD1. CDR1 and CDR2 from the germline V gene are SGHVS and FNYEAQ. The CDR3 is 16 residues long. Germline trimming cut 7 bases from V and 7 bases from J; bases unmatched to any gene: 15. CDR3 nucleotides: TGTGCCAGCACCCTAATAGGACAGGGAGTAGGAAATGAGCAGTTCTTC. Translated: CASTLIGQGVGNEQFF.

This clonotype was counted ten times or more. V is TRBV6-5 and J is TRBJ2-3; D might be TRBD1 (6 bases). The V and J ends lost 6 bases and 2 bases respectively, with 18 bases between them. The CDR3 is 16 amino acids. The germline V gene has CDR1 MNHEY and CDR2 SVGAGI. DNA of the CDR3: TGTGCCAGCAGCTATACAGGGAAGGCGGACACAGATACGCAGTATTTT. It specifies CASSYTGKADTDTQYF.

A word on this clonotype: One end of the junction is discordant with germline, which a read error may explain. This CDR3 is CASSPLFVEEYGYTF. The CDR3 DNA sequence: TGTGCTAGCAGCCCCCTTTTTGTAGAAGAGTACGGCTACACCTTC. The chain joins TRBV7-7 to TRBJ1-2; D unclear. The V gene's germline CDR1 is SSHAT and CDR2 FNYEAQ (reference sequence). The length of the CDR3 is 15 residues.

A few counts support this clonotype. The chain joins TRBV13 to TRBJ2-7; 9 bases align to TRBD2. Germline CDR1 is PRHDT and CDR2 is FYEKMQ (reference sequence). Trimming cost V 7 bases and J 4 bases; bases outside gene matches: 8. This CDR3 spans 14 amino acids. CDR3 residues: CASTERGVSYEQYF. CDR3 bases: TGTGCCAGCACCGAGCGGGGGGTCTCATACGAGCAGTACTTC.

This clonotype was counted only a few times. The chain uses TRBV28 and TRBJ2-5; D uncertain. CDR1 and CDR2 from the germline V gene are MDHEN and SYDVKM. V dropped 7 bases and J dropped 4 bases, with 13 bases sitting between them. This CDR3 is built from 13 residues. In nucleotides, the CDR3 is TGTGCCAGCATTAGGGCCCAAGGAGAGACCCAGTACTTC. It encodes CASIRAQGETQYF.

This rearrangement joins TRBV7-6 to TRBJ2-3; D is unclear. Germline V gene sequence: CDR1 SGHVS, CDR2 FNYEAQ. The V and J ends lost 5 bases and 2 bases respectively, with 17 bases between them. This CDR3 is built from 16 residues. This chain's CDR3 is CASSPEAAINTDTQYF. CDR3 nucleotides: TGTGCCAGCAGCCCAGAGGCTGCTATTAACACAGATACGCAGTATTTT.

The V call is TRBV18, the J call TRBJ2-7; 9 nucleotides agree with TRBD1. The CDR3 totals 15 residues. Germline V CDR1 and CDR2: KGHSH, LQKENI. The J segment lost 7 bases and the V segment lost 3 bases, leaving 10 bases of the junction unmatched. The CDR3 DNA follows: TGTGCCAGCTCACCCGGGACAGGGCTATCTTTGGAGCAGTACGTC. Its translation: CASSPGTGLSLEQYV.

The CDR3 is CASSPQGYSYEQYF. CDR3 nucleotide sequence: TGTGCCAGCAGCCCCCAGGGGTATTCCTACGAGCAGTACTTC. The J gene is TRBJ2-7, the V gene TRBV7-6; maybe TRBD1 (6 bases). Germline CDR1 reads SGHVS; CDR2 reads FNYEAQ. The CDR3 has 14 amino acids. Trimming took off 5 bases at V and 1 base at J, with 12 bases between the two ends.

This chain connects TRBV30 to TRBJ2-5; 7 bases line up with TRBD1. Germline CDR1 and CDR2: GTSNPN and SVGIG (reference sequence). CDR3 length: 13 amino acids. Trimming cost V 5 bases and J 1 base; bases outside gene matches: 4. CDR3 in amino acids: CAWSQGLQETQYF. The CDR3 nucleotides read TGTGCCTGGTCACAGGGGCTCCAAGAGACCCAGTACTTC. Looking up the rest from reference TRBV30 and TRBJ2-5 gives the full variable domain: SQTIHQWPATLVQPVGSPLSLECTVEGTSNPNLYWYRQAAGRGLQLLFYSVGIGQISSEVPQNLSASRPQDRQFILSSKKLLLSDSGFYLCAWSQGLQETQYFGPGTRLLVL.

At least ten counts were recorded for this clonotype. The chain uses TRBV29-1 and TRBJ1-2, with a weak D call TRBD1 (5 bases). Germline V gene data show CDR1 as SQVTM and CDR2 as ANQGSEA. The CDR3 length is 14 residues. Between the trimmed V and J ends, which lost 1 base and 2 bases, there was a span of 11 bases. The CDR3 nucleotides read TGCAGCGTTGAAGTCAAGGAGGGGAACTATGGCTACACCTTC. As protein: CSVEVKEGNYGYTF.

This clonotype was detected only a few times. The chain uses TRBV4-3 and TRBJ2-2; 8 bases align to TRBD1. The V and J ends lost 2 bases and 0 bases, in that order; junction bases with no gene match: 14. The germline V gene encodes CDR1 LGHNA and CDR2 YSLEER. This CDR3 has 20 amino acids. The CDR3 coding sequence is TGCGCCAGCAGCCAATATTACGGACAGGGTTTACTACCGAACACCGGGGAGCTGTTTTTT. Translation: CASSQYYGQGLLPNTGELFF.

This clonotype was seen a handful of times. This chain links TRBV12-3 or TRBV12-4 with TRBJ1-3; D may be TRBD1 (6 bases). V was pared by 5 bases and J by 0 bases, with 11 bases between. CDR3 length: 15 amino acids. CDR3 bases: TGTGCCAGCAGTGTGACAGGCCGCTCTGGAAACACCATATATTTT. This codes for CASSVTGRSGNTIYF.

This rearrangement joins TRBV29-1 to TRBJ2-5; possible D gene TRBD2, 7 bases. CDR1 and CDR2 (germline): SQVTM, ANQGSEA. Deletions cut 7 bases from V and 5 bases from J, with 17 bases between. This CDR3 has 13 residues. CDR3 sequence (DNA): TGCAGCGCCGGCTGGGGAGGGGGGGAGACCCAGTACTTC. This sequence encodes CSAGWGGGETQYF.

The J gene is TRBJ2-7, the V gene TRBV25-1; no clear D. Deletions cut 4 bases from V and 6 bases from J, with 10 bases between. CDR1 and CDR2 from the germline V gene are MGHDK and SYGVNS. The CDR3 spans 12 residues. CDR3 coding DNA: TGTGCCAGCAGTGGGATTTGGGCCGAGCAGTACTTC. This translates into CASSGIWAEQYF.

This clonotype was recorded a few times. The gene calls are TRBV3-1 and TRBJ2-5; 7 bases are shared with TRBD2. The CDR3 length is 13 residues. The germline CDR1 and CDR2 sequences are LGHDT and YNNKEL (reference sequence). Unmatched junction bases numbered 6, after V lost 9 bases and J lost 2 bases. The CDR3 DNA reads TGTGCCAGTCAAAGAGCGGGGCAAGAGACCCAGTACTTC. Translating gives CASQRAGQETQYF.

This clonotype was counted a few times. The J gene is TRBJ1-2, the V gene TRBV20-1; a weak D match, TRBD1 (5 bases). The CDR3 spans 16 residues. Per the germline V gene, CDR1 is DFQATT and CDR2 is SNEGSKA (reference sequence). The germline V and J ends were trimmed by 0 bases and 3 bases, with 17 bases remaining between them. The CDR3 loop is CSARDHAAGWDYGYTF. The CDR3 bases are TGCAGTGCTAGAGATCACGCGGCAGGGTGGGACTATGGCTACACCTTC.

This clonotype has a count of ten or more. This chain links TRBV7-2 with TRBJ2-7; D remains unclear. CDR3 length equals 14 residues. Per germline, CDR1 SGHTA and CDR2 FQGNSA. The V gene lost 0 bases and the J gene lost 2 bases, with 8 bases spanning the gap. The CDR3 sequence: CASSLARATYEQYF. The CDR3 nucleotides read TGTGCCAGCAGCTTAGCACGGGCCACCTACGAGCAGTACTTC.

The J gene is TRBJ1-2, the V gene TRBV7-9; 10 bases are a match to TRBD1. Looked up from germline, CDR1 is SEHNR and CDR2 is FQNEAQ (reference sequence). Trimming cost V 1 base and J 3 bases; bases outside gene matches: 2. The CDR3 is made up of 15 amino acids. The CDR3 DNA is TGTGCCAGCAGCTTAGTAGGGACAGGGGACTATGGCTACACCTTC. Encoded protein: CASSLVGTGDYGYTF. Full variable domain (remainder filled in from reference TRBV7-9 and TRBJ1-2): DTGVSQNPRHKITKRGQNVTFRCDPISEHNRLYWYRQTLGQGPEFLTYFQNEAQLEKSRLLSDRFSAERPKGSFSTLEIQRTEQGDSAMYLCASSLVGTGDYGYTFGSGTRLTVV.

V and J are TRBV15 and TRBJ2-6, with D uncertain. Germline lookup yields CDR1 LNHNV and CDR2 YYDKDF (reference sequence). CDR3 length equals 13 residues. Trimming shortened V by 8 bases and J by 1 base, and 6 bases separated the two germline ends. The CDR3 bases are TGTGCCACCTCATATTCTGGGGCCAACGTCCTGACTTTC. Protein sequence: CATSYSGANVLTF.

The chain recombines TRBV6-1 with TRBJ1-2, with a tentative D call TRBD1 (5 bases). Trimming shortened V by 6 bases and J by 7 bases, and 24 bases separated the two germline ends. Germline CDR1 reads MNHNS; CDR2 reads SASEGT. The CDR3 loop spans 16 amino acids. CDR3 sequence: CASRPTGALTSAGYTF. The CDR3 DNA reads TGTGCCAGCAGACCGACCGGGGCCCTAACCTCGGCTGGCTACACCTTC.